This T cell receptor beta chain comes out of a study of cytotoxic CD8 clonotypes in ibrutinib-treated CLL. Overall study context: Researchers reported 11 relapsed/refractory and approximately 16 treatment-naive patients, 17 to 18 of them IGHV unmutated. Whole-study results and caveats: Baseline clonality was higher than in age-matched healthy donors and moved in step with circulating CD8+ T-cell counts.

Sequencing used immunoSEQ multiplex PCR; TCRdb keeps in-frame clones, though not all of them. The data show over 65,000 clones, 75% to 85% seen once. This clone was detected only a few times. Antigen specificity is unknown. Germline V gene lookup returns CDR1 SGHVS and CDR2 FQNEAQ. The germline V and J ends were trimmed by 6 bases and 2 bases, with 21 bases remaining between them. The CDR3 has 17 residues. This receptor was taken from a human donor with chronic lymphocytic leukemia. The genes are TRBV7-8 and TRBJ2-3, with D possibly being TRBD2 (7 bases). Sequences were derived from PBMCs, sampled after 12 months of ibrutinib treatment. CDR3 region: CASRLGGAVHPTDTQYF. The CDR3 DNA follows: TGTGCCAGCAGGCTAGGGGGGGCAGTACACCCCACAGATACGCAGTATTTT.